The entry below describes one T cell receptor (beta chain). TCRdb keeps only in-frame clones here, not all; method: immunoSEQ multiplex PCR. This sample has more than 250,000 clones, with roughly 91% found just once. This sample is drawn from a study of blood T cell repertoires in COVID-19. V gave up 5 bases and J gave up 2 bases, with 8 bases separating them. Germline assignment: CDR1 SGHVS and CDR2 FQNEAQ. The CDR3 is 13 amino acids. The genes are TRBV7-8 and TRBJ2-3; D uncertain. Source material: peripheral blood. The sequence derives from a man in his fifties with active or convalescent COVID-19. The CDR3 here is CASSRYTTDTQYF. The CDR3 bases are TGTGCCAGCAGCCGTTACACCACAGATACGCAGTATTTT.